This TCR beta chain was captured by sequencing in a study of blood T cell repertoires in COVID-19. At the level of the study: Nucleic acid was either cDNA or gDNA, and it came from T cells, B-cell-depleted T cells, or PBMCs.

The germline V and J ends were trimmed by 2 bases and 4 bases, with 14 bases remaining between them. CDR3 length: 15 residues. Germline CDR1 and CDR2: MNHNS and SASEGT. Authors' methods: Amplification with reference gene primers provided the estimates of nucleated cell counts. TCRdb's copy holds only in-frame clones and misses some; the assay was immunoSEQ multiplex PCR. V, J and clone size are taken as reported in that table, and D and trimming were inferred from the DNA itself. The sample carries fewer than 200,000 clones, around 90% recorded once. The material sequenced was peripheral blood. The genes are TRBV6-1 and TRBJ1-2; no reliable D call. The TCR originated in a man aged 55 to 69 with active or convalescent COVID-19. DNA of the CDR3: TGTGCCAGCAGTGAAAGTTTGGCCCGGGGCTATGGCTACACCTTC. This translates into CASSESLARGYGYTF.